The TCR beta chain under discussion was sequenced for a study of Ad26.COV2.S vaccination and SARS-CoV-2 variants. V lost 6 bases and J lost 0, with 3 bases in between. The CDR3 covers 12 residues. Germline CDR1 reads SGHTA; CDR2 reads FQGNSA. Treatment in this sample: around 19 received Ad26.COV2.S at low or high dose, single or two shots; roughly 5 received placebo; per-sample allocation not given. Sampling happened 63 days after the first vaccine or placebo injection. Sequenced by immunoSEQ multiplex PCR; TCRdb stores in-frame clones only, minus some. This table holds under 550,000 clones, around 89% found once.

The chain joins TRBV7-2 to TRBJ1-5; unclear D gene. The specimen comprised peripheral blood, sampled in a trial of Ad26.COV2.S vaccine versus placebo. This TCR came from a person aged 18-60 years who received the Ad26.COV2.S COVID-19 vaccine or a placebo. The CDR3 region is CASRISNQPQHF. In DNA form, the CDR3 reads TGTGCCAGCAGAATTAGCAATCAGCCCCAGCATTTT.